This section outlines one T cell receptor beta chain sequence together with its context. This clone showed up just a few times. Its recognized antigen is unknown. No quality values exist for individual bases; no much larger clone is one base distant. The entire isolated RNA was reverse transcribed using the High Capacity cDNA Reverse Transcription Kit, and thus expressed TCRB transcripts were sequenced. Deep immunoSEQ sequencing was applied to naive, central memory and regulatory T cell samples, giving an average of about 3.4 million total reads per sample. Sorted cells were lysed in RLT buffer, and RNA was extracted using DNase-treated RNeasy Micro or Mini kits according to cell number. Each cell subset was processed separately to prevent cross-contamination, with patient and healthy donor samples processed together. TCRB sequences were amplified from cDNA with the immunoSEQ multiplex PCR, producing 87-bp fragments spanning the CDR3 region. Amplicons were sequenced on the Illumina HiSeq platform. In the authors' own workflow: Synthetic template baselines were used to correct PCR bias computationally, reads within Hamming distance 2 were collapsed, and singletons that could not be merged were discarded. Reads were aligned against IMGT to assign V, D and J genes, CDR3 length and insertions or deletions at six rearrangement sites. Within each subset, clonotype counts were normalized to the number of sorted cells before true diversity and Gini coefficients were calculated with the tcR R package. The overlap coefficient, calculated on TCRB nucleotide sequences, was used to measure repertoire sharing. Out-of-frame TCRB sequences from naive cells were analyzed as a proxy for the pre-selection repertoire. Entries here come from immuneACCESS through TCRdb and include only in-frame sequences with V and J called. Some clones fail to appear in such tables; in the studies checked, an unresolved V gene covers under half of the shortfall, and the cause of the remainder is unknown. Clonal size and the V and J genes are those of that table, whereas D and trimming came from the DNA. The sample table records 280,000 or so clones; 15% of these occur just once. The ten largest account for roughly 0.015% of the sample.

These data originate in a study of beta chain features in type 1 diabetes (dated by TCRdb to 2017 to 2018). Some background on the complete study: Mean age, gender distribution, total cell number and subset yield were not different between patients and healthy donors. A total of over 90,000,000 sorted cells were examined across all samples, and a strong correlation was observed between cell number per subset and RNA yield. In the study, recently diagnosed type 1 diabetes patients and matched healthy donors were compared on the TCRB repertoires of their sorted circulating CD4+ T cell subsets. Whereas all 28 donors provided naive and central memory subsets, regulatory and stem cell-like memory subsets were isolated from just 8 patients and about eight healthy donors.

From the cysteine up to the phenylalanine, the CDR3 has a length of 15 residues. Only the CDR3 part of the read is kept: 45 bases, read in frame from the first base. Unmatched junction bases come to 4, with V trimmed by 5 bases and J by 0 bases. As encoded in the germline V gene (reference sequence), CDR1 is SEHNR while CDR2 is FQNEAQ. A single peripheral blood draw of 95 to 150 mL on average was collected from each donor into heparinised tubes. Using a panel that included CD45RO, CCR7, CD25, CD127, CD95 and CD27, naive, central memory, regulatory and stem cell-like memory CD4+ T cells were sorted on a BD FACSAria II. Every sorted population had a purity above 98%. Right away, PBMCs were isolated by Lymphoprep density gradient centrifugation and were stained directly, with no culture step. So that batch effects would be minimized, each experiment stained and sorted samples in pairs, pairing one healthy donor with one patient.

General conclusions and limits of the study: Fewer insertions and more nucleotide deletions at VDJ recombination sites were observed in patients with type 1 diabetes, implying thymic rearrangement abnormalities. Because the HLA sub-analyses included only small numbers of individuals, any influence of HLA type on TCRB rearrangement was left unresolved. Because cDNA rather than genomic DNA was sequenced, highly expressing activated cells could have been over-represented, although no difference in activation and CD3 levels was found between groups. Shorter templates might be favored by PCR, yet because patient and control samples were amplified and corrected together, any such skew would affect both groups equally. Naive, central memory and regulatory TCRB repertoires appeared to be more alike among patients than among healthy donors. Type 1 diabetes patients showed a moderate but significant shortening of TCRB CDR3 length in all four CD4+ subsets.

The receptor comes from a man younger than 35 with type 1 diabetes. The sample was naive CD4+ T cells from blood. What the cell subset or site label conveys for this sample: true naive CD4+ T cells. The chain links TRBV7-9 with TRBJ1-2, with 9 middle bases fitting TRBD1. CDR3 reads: CASSPGTGPNYGYTF. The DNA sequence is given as TGTGCCAGCAGCCCCGGGACAGGGCCTAACTATGGCTACACCTTC.